This TCR beta chain was observed in a study of T cell responses to AZD1222 COVID-19 vaccine. Profiled with immunoSEQ multiplex PCR; TCRdb holds only in-frame clones, not every one. The profile shows 150,000 to 170,000 clones, 90% of them singletons. Regarding this clone: Its antigen is as yet unknown.

The length of the CDR3 is 14 residues. V was clipped by 6 bases and J by 3 bases, with 15 bases between them. The germline gives CDR1 MNHNS, CDR2 SASEGT. The study, taken as a whole, reports: Donors were mostly white British, more females; clonal diversity possibly underestimated. Following two doses of AZD1222, Spike-specific TCR breadth and depth rose. Baseline serology detected seropositivity in only 5 or 6 AZD1222 recipients.

The material sequenced was peripheral blood, taken on day 0 of AZD1222 vaccination. This receptor was obtained from an adult in good health. V and J are TRBV6-1 and TRBJ2-7, with unresolved D. The CDR3 spells CASSRGPDRYEQYF. The CDR3 region has the DNA TGTGCCAGCAGCAGAGGACCCGACCGCTACGAGCAGTACTTC.